Reported below is one TCR beta chain. There is no known antigen for this receptor. Per-nucleotide qualities are absent, and no much larger clonotype sits a single base away. The data are from a study of cytomegalovirus exposure and HLA in healthy donors listed by TCRdb under 2017. Notes on the research overall: In an earlier analysis of approximately 640 of the donors, approximately 260 Gb of sequence data and roughly 100 million unique TCR beta sequences from roughly 200 million T cells were reported. Approximately 310 gigabases of sequencing data and approximately 93 million unique TCR sequences were included in an early release covering over 600 HLA-typed donors. Among the roughly 400 genotyped donors, 75% to 90% belonged to the genetic ancestry cluster associated with self-reported Caucasian donors. The study aimed to test whether signatures of past pathogen exposure could be identified by cataloging public T cell receptors. The study profiled the T cell repertoires of 666 subjects by immunosequencing and related them to cytomegalovirus serostatus. Along with the approximately 600-subject first cohort, a separate validation cohort of some 130 different subjects was used. To predict cytomegalovirus infection status, the study combined high-throughput TCR immunosequencing, statistical association of individual TCRs with disease status, and machine learning. In a later analysis, previously published TCR beta repertoires from fewer than 750 donors were re-analyzed and high-resolution HLA genotyping was added so that TCR occurrence patterns could be studied. The later analysis used no new phenotypic data to find candidate immune exposures, relying instead on TCR beta sequences and their occurrence across donors. An earlier analysis of 587 of the donors used high-throughput TCR beta sequencing to judge whether each TCR beta V gene segment behaved as functional or pseudogenic. Donor age, sex, ethnicity and CMV serostatus were collected together with the repertoire data. In a later genetic analysis, genome-wide SNP genotypes for about 60% of the 666 donors were used, and that subset was treated as a discovery cohort. All discovery cohort repertoires had been generated using a single sequencing platform. Both class I and class II loci were covered by HLA typing, at four-digit resolution. Typing coverage varied by locus: roughly 629-630 donors for A, B, C, DRB1 and DQB1; 500 to 550 for DQA1; around 610 for DPA1; approximately 470 for DPB1. Because of strong linkage in the cohort, five DR-DQ haplotypes were treated as single units for association and clustering. Across approximately 400 genotyped donors of the cohort, an average of about 250,000 unique TCR beta nucleotide sequences per donor were sequenced, and 15% to 20% of those sequences were non-productive. Overall study results and their limits: A further reported finding was that TCR beta sequences accurately predicted the HLA-A and HLA-B alleles for most subjects in the first cohort. Cytomegalovirus status was reported to be diagnosed by the classifier with high specificity and sensitivity in both the original and validation cohorts. A later analysis associated about 18,000 TCR beta sequences with specific HLA alleles at a false discovery rate of 0.05. Strong co-occurrence of HLA alleles, especially DR and DQ, made assigning TCR associations to individual alleles difficult. The study gave a list of around 170 TCR beta chains associated with cytomegalovirus. In this cohort, only TCR beta chains were sequenced, and detectable features were limited by the absence of alpha or paired-chain data. Linkage disequilibrium might explain the correlated functional status among segregating V segments, but an unknown experimental factor could not be ruled out. In an earlier analysis of 587 of the donors, most TCR beta V segments appeared in productive rearrangements about 90% or about 30% of the time, broadly matching IMGT annotations. Several of the top co-occurrence clusters appeared to be linked to parvovirus B19, influenza, CMV and Epstein-Barr virus, according to a later analysis. A group of highly shared sequence variants was considered likely to be a technical artifact of the sequencing pipeline. Roughly uniform sequencing depth across donors was assumed in presence/absence analyses, although this assumption may not hold. In a later genetic analysis, a missense DCLRE1C variant was associated with V-gene and J-gene trimming of TCR beta chains, and the association was replicated in an independent cohort. A later genetic analysis reported fewer N-insertions in productive TCRs among donors in an Asian-associated ancestry cluster than the roughly 620-donor mean. Because some donors lacked HLA typing at each locus, the association tests relied only on the typed subset. Most CMV-associated TCR beta chains appeared to be HLA-restricted in a later analysis, and the HLA associations seemed to be driven largely by CMV exposure. Some IMGT-functional V segments, including TRBV6-2 and TRBV6-3, could not be told apart with the 87-base-pair reads, so those segments were excluded. The authors suggested that the approach could potentially be generalized to other disease states and immunological phenotypes. In vitro tests confirmed that a few of the cytomegalovirus-associated TCR beta chains recognize cytomegalovirus antigens. While some public TCRs were present in many individuals, most TCR sequences turned up only very rarely across donors. CMV serostatus was the only immune exposure information available for the cohort. In a later analysis, the rate of TCR association differed among HLA loci, with DRB1 alleles having the most associated TCRs and HLA-C alleles having the fewest. A later analysis found that HLA-associated TCR beta chains were more clonally expanded and had lower generation probabilities than equally common non-associated chains. Because counts were too low, roughly 17 rarely observed V segments, including chromosome 9 orphons, were left out of the earlier analysis of approximately 580 of the donors.

Via the germline V gene, CDR1 is SGHRS and CDR2 YFSETQ. Including cysteine and phenylalanine, the CDR3 has 14 amino acids. The kept DNA is CDR3 alone, 42 bases in frame from the first base. Trimming costs V 0 bases and J 3 bases, and their ends lie 9 bases apart. In total, just over 650 healthy bone marrow donors made up the cohort. All cohort members were sampled while nominally healthy, although unrecorded immune exposures were likely present. The donor was CMV seronegative and belonged to the group of over 350 seronegative cohort members. A peripheral blood sample was collected from each donor, and TCR beta sequencing was performed on peripheral blood mononuclear cells. The Qiagen DNeasy Blood Extraction Kit was used to extract genomic DNA from the blood cell samples. Library preparation was by the immunoSEQ multiplex PCR assay. For the multiplex PCR, a mixture combining 60 forward primers for TCR Vbeta segments and 13 reverse primers for TCR Jbeta segments was used. The CDR3 region of rearranged TCR beta genes was amplified from genomic DNA with a multiplex PCR assay. Amplified TCR beta libraries were sequenced as 87-base-pair reads on the Illumina HiSeq System. Turning to the authors' computational methods: A later analysis tallied 70 million to 100 million unique TCR beta chains across the 610 or so repertoires, and roughly 11 million of those chains were shared by two or more donors. To remove PCR and sequencing errors, raw reads were error-corrected and collapsed into unique sequences using a nearest-neighbor algorithm that merged closely related sequences. V, D and J gene segments were assigned by aligning CDR3 sequences to IMGT reference sequences. Each retained sequence needed at least a six-nucleotide match to both a V gene segment and a J gene segment. A rearrangement counted as productive if the CDR3 had no stop codons and remained in frame with V and J, and every other rearrangement counted as non-productive. Following IMGT convention, CDR3 was defined as the stretch from the second conserved V-encoded cysteine to the conserved J-encoded phenylalanine. In an earlier analysis of roughly 580 of the donors, sequences lacking an unambiguous match to a single V gene segment were excluded. An earlier analysis of several hundred of the donors classified V segments as functional when productive rearrangements were above 56.7% and as segregating when the standard deviation between donors was above 5%. A statistical classification framework was developed to diagnose cytomegalovirus status using the catalog of TCR beta chain sequences. In a later analysis, V and J genes were assigned by comparing TCR nucleotide sequences against IMGT/GENE-DB human TR gene sequences. Using the TCRdist pipeline, a later analysis assigned CDR3 sequences along with most-parsimonious VDJ recombination scenarios. In a later analysis, each TCR beta chain was defined by its CDR3 amino acid sequence together with its V-gene family, and reads lacking a unique V-gene family were excluded. To address suspected cross-contamination and a sequencing artifact, a later analysis removed several hundred highly shared, low-generation-probability nucleotide sequences. In a later analysis, a clonal expansion index for each public chain was calculated from normalized within-repertoire ranks of inferred template counts. Generation probabilities in a later analysis came from a VDJ recombination model fitted to out-of-frame rearrangements, and those results were checked against IGoR. In a later analysis, TCR-TCR, TCR-HLA and TCR-CMV co-occurrence was scored with hypergeometric tests, and a repertoire-size bias correction was applied to TCR pairs. A later analysis estimated false discovery rates by permuting HLA or CMV assignments 20 times. In a later analysis, co-occurring TCRs were grouped using DBSCAN, with TCRdist sequence similarity added in when clustering inside HLA-allele-positive subsets. Co-occurrence clustering excluded repertoires with fewer than 30,000 or more than 120,000 public chains, plus five with anomalous nucleotide sharing. TCRdb provides this immuneACCESS table in a form limited to in-frame rearrangements. Some clones are lacking; in checked studies, under half of them reflect an unresolved V gene, and why the rest are absent is not known. That table is the source of V, J and clone size, and D and trimming were worked out from the DNA. The table for this sample lists some 100,000 clones; 80% to 90% of them were counted only once. The ten largest make up 1.2% of the sample.

This TCR was recovered from a woman between 18 and 29 years old in good health and CMV-seronegative. This chain joins TRBV5-1 to TRBJ1-2, with the D segment identity uncertain. Sequencing was carried out using PBMCs. Read as DNA, the sequence is TGCGCCAGCAGCTTGGTTTCCCGGGACTATGGCTACACCTTC. Its protein is CASSLVSRDYGYTF.